Below, 7 T cell receptor beta chains from the same sample are listed, as sequenced in a study of identical twins listed by TCRdb under 2016. The method was 5' RACE. Data came from an Illumina HiSeq 2000. In-frame beta chains were kept once TCRdb had trimmed the public reads at Q25 with fastp and called clones with MiXCR. Every CDR3 protein is listed once, alongside the most common genes and DNA of its rows. This sample is represented by over 200,000 distinct CDR3 sequences; approximately 5.9% of them were singletons. The top ten clonotypes cover roughly 15% of the sample. These same data were also listed under a study on T cells expressing NK-cell markers.

The sample consisted of CD8+ T cells sorted from blood. The receptors originated from a woman aged 18-30 years in good health.

This clonotype was counted only a few times. This rearrangement joins TRBV27 to TRBJ1-1, with D possibly being TRBD1 (6 bases). V was trimmed by 4 bases and J by 1 base, leaving 10 bases between them. The CDR3 runs to 14 residues. In germline, CDR1 is MNHEY, CDR2 SMNVEV (reference sequence). CDR3 DNA sequence: TGTGCCAGCAGTTCCGGGGGCTCGAACACTGAAGCTTTCTTT. Amino acids: CASSSGGSNTEAFF.

The CDR3 DNA reads as TGTGCCAGTAGGCCCGAGACAGGGAACACCGGGGAGCTGTTTTTT. This translates into CASRPETGNTGELFF. The rearrangement links TRBV19 to TRBJ2-2; D is possibly TRBD1 (6 bases). Trimming took off 6 bases at V and 1 base at J, with 12 bases between the two ends. Germline CDR1 reads LNHDA; CDR2 reads SQIVND (reference sequence). The CDR3 extends over 15 amino acids.

This clonotype was seen at least ten times. The chain employs TRBV4-1 and TRBJ1-1; tentative D call: TRBD1 (6 bases). The CDR3 has 15 amino acids. V shed 1 base and J shed 4 bases, with 13 bases lying between them. Germline CDR1 and CDR2: MGHRA and YSYEKL. The CDR3 bases are TGCGCCAGCAGCCAAGCCCTGACAGGAGGCACTGAAGCTTTCTTT. This sequence encodes CASSQALTGGTEAFF.

This clonotype was counted only a few times. The J gene is TRBJ2-5, the V gene TRBV5-1, with D perhaps matching TRBD1 (6 bases). CDR1 SGHRS and CDR2 YFSETQ come from the germline V gene. The CDR3 covers 15 residues. V dropped 2 bases and J dropped 1 base, with 12 bases sitting between them. CDR3 nucleotides: TGCGCCAGCAGCTTTTATCGGACAGCCCAAGAGACCCAGTACTTC. It codes for CASSFYRTAQETQYF.

This clonotype came up a few times. The gene calls are TRBV6-2 or TRBV6-3 and TRBJ2-2; D not certain. Germline CDR1 is MNHEY and CDR2 is SVGEGT. The length of the CDR3 is 14 residues. V was cut by 6 bases and J by 3 bases, with 11 bases left in between. The CDR3 protein is CASRTLEYTGELFF. CDR3 nucleotide sequence: TGTGCCAGCAGAACCTTAGAGTACACCGGGGAGCTGTTTTTT.

The V call is TRBV9, the J call TRBJ2-1, with D tentatively TRBD2 (7 bases). From germline, CDR1 is SGDLS and CDR2 YYNGEE. Between the trimmed V and J ends, which lost 3 bases and 0 bases, there was a span of 13 bases. This CDR3 is 16 amino acids long. Written as DNA, the CDR3 is TGTGCCAGCAGCGAGGAGGGGGGGAGCTCCTACAATGAGCAGTTCTTC. Encoded protein: CASSEEGGSSYNEQFF.

This clonotype has ten or more counts. The V gene is TRBV12-3 or TRBV12-4, the J gene TRBJ2-3, with D perhaps TRBD1 or TRBD2 (6 bases each). The V and J ends lost 10 bases and 4 bases respectively, with 21 bases between them. The CDR3 has 15 amino acids. The CDR3 region has the DNA TGTGCCACCACGCCCCCGGGGGCAAAAGCAGATACGCAGTATTTT. Translation: CATTPPGAKADTQYF.